This passage covers 14 T cell receptor beta chains from one sample sequenced in a study of CD8+ T cells in alopecia areata. Once RNA had been extracted, it was reverse transcribed into cDNA to act as the sequencing template. Here immunoSEQ multiplex PCR was the method, and the copy in TCRdb shows in-frame clones only, minus some. The sample contains roughly 250,000 clones, about two thirds of which appear only once. Material: CD4+ T cells sorted from blood, obtained at week 0. These receptors all come from a human donor with alopecia areata.

J is TRBJ1-2 and V is TRBV25-1; 9 bases map to TRBD1. The trim removed 2 bases at V and 9 bases at J, leaving 13 bases unmatched. In germline, CDR1 is MGHDK, CDR2 SYGVNS. There are 16 residues in the CDR3. DNA for the CDR3: TGTGCCAGCAGTGAAGTTGGGGACAGGGCCTTCGGTAGCTACACCTTC. It is translated as CASSEVGDRAFGSYTF.

This clone was recorded a few times. The CDR3 DNA reads TGTGCCAGCAGCTTAAGCCAGTACTGGTCACCCCTCCACTTT. Its translation: CASSLSQYWSPLHF. The V and J genes are TRBV7-9 and TRBJ1-6; D is undetermined. The germline gives CDR1 SEHNR, CDR2 FQNEAQ (reference sequence). The germline V and J ends were trimmed by 2 bases and 10 bases, with 12 bases remaining between them. The CDR3 consists of 14 residues.

CDR3 nucleotides: TGTGCCAGCAGCTCCCTTGGGGGGCTATGGAATTCACCCCTCCACTTT. Its protein is CASSSLGGLWNSPLHF. The genes are TRBV7-8 and TRBJ1-6; perhaps TRBD1 as D (6 bases). Germline values: CDR1 SGHVS, CDR2 FQNEAQ. The CDR3 runs 16 residues. Trimming removed 4 bases from V and 7 bases from J, with 17 bases in between. Combining the CDR3 with reference TRBV7-8 and TRBJ1-6 gives the whole variable domain GAGVSQSPRYKVAKRGQDVALRCDPISGHVSLFWYQQALGQGPEFLTYFQNEAQLDKSGLPSDRFFAERPEGSVSTLKIQRTQQEDSAVYLCASSSLGGLWNSPLHFGNGTRLTVT.

Comment on this clone: Its ends do not fully match the called genes, so a read error is possible. This chain connects TRBV7-7 to TRBJ2-1, with 8 bases aligning to TRBD2. Germline-derived CDR1 and CDR2 are SSHAT and FNYEAQ (reference sequence). The CDR3 is 13 amino acids. The CDR3 DNA follows: TGTGCTAGCAGCTCGGGACTAGACAATGAGCAGTTCTTC. The encoded protein is CASSSGLDNEQFF.

V is TRBV6-5 and J is TRBJ1-2, with D uncertain. Germline CDR1 is MNHEY and CDR2 is SVGAGI. V was trimmed by 0 bases and J by 8 bases, leaving 16 bases between them. The length of the CDR3 is 15 residues. CDR3 loop: CASSYSIGLSGGYTF. CDR3 bases: TGTGCCAGCAGTTACTCGATCGGGTTGAGTGGCGGCTACACCTTC.

V usage is TRBV5-1 and J usage is TRBJ2-5; a weak D match, TRBD2 (7 bases). Trimming left V 5 bases short and J 4 bases short, with 18 bases between. This CDR3 has 15 residues. Germline V gene lookup returns CDR1 SGHRS and CDR2 YFSETQ. The CDR3 nucleotides read TGCGCCAGCAGGCAGTGGCGGGGGCTCGGAGAGACCCAGTACTTC. Residues: CASRQWRGLGETQYF.

This clone was picked up a small number of times. Other DNA sequences in the sample encode the same CDR3. The CDR3 sequence is CSVRTGDYGYTF. Here the CDR3 DNA reads TGCAGCGTCCGGACAGGGGACTATGGCTACACCTTC. The chain employs TRBV29-1 and TRBJ1-2; 9 bases are shared with TRBD1. Trimming cost V 6 bases and J 3 bases; bases outside gene matches: 2. In germline, CDR1 is SQVTM, CDR2 ANQGSEA. The CDR3 is made up of 12 amino acids.

The chain uses TRBV9 and TRBJ2-7; 11 bases map to TRBD1. The germline gives CDR1 SGDLS, CDR2 YYNGEE. V dropped 4 bases and J dropped 2; count of bases not matched to a gene: 5. The CDR3 length is 15 residues. The CDR3 is CASSTRTGGAYEQYF. The CDR3 DNA sequence: TGTGCCAGCAGCACTCGGACAGGGGGCGCCTACGAGCAGTACTTC.

CDR3 in amino acids: CASSGTGDISYEQYF. The CDR3 nucleotides read TGTGCCAGCAGCGGGACAGGGGATATTTCCTACGAGCAGTACTTC. The gene calls are TRBV6-1 and TRBJ2-7, with 10 bases aligning to TRBD1. Germline trimming cut 6 bases from V and 1 base from J; bases unmatched to any gene: 6. Germline CDR1 is MNHNS and CDR2 is SASEGT. The CDR3 runs to 15 residues.

J is TRBJ1-6 and V is TRBV30, with D tentatively TRBD1 (6 bases). CDR3 length: 15 residues. Germline assignment: CDR1 GTSNPN and CDR2 SVGIG (reference sequence). V lost 8 bases and J 0 bases, leaving 14 bases between the germline ends. CDR3 DNA sequence: TGTGCCGGGACCACAGGGAGCTCCTATAATTCACCCCTCCACTTT. This sequence encodes CAGTTGSSYNSPLHF.

The chain has TRBV20-1 and TRBJ2-7; unclear D gene. CDR1 is DFQATT, CDR2 SNEGSKA, per germline (reference sequence). The CDR3 is 11 amino acids. Trimming shortened V by 0 bases and J by 5 bases, and 5 bases separated the two germline ends. Here the CDR3 reads CSARDMHEQYF. The DNA of the CDR3 is TGCAGTGCTAGAGATATGCACGAGCAGTACTTC.

This clone has only a few counts. The chain uses TRBV2 and TRBJ1-2, with TRBD1 identical over 8 bases. V was pared by 0 bases and J by 6 bases, with 0 bases of the junction left unmatched. Germline values: CDR1 SNHLY, CDR2 FYNNEI. The length of the CDR3 is 13 residues. This chain's CDR3 is CASSEAQGDGYTF. Written as DNA, the CDR3 is TGTGCCAGCAGTGAAGCACAGGGGGATGGCTACACCTTC.

The V and J genes are TRBV9 and TRBJ1-5; D not certain. CDR3 length: 13 residues. Trimming cost V 0 bases and J 6 bases, with 7 bases left between them. The germline gives CDR1 SGDLS, CDR2 YYNGEE. The CDR3 DNA reads as TGTGCCAGCAGCGTAGACCTGGGTCAGCCCCAGCATTTT. Translating gives CASSVDLGQPQHF.

V gene TRBV6-5 combines with J gene TRBJ1-6, with a tentative D call TRBD1 (5 bases). The CDR3 runs 13 residues. Germline CDR1 MNHEY, CDR2 SVGAGI. Between the trimmed V and J ends, which lost 7 bases and 6 bases, there was a span of 10 bases. CDR3 in amino acids: CASTGRVNSPLHF. As DNA, the CDR3 is TGTGCCAGCACCGGCAGGGTTAATTCACCCCTCCACTTT.